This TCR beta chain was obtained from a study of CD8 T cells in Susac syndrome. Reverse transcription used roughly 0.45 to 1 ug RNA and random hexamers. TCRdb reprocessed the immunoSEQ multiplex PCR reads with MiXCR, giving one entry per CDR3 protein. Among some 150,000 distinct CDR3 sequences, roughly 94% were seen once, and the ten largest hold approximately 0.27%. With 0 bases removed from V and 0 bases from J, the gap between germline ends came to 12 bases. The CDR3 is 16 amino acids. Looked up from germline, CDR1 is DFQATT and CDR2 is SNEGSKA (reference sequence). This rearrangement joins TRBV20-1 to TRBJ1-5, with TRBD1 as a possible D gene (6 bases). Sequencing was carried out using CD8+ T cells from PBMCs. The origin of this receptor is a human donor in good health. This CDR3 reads CSAREDRINSNQPQHF. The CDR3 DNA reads TGCAGTGCTAGAGAGGACAGAATTAATAGCAATCAGCCCCAGCATTTT.